These 32 T cell receptor beta chains originate from one sample sequenced in a study of T cells in Graves' hyperthyroidism and ophthalmopathy. Amplification yielded TCR beta CDR3 regions, with RNA transcripts as the source. The HTBI primer set drove a first-round RT-PCR of the TCR CDR3. TCRdb recomputed calls from the multiplex PCR reads with MiXCR, one row per CDR3 protein. The sample yields roughly 500,000 distinct CDR3 sequences, 40% to 50% seen once. The material sequenced was peripheral blood or thyroid tissue (not recorded which). All receptors derive from an adult woman with Graves' disease, either hyperthyroidism or ophthalmopathy (not recorded which).

On this clonotype: At one end, the junction sequence differs from germline, possibly due to a read error. The chain has TRBV5-1 and TRBJ2-6, with 8 nucleotides matching TRBD2. The CDR3 length is 14 residues. Germline CDR1 is SGHRS and CDR2 is YFSETQ. The CDR3 loop is CASSLAGGAYVLTF. Written as DNA, the CDR3 is TGCGCCAGCAGCTTGGCGGGAGGGGCCTACGTCCTGACTTTC.

This clonotype showed up just a few times. The chain has TRBV20-1 and TRBJ2-5; possibly TRBD1 or TRBD2 for D (5 bases each). Deletions cut 5 bases from V and 6 bases from J, with 16 bases between. CDR1 and CDR2 from the germline V gene are DFQATT and SNEGSKA (reference sequence). This CDR3 region has 13 residues. CDR3 DNA: TGCAGTGCTGGGACCGGGGAAATGCAGACCCAGTACTTC. Amino acids: CSAGTGEMQTQYF.

This clonotype was recorded at least ten times. V usage is TRBV6-6 and J usage is TRBJ2-7; D is undetermined. With 4 bases removed from V and 5 bases from J, the gap between germline ends came to 12 bases. The length of the CDR3 is 13 residues. CDR1 MNHNY and CDR2 SVGAGI come from the germline V gene (reference sequence). The CDR3 is CASSFFAGDEQYF. The CDR3 nucleotides read TGTGCCAGCAGTTTTTTCGCAGGAGACGAGCAGTACTTC.

A few counts support this clonotype. This chain uses TRBV14 with TRBJ2-2; no definite D call. V was shortened by 4 bases and J by 6 bases, with 18 bases between the two germline ends. Germline V gene sequence: CDR1 SGHDN, CDR2 FVKESK. The CDR3 is 16 amino acids. The CDR3 sequence is CASSRRRTFRAGELFF. CDR3 in DNA: TGTGCCAGCAGCCGCCGGCGAACGTTTAGGGCCGGGGAGCTGTTTTTT.

At least ten counts were recorded for this clonotype. The chain carries TRBV7-2 and TRBJ2-7; D unresolved. From germline, CDR1 is SGHTA and CDR2 FQGNSA. Trimming cost V 1 base and J 6 bases, with 13 bases left between them. The CDR3 length is 14 residues. This chain's CDR3 is CASSLVVGSGEQYF. The CDR3 bases are TGTGCCAGCAGCTTAGTTGTAGGCTCAGGCGAGCAGTACTTC. The complete variable domain, with remaining parts taken from reference TRBV7-2 and TRBJ2-7, reads GAGVSQSPSNKVTEKGKDVELRCDPISGHTALYWYRQSLGQGLEFLIYFQGNSAPDKSGLPSDRFSAERTGGSVSTLTIQRTQQEDSAVYLCASSLVVGSGEQYFGPGTRLTVT.

This clonotype was detected many times. The chain links TRBV29-1 to TRBJ2-5; 8 nucleotides align to TRBD2. Trimming took 4 bases from V and 2 from J; bases not matched to a gene: 3. The length of the CDR3 is 13 residues. Per the germline V gene, CDR1 is SQVTM and CDR2 is ANQGSEA. The CDR3 spells CSVAAGVQETQYF. CDR3 nucleotides: TGCAGCGTTGCAGCGGGGGTTCAAGAGACCCAGTACTTC.

This clonotype was recorded once. The chain is built from TRBV20-1 and TRBJ2-5; no clear D gene. Trimming removed 5 bases from V and 3 bases from J, with 10 bases in between. Germline lookup yields CDR1 DFQATT and CDR2 SNEGSKA (reference sequence). The CDR3 is 12 residues long. The CDR3 region is CSARGPKETQYF. The CDR3 coding sequence is TGCAGTGCTCGCGGACCCAAAGAGACCCAGTACTTC.

The chain carries TRBV7-2 and TRBJ2-7; tentatively, D is TRBD1 or TRBD2 (5 bases each). Germline CDR1 is SGHTA and CDR2 is FQGNSA. This CDR3 region has 13 residues. The V end was cut by 7 bases, the J end by 2 bases, with 12 bases between. Here the CDR3 reads CASNGDPTYEQYF. The CDR3 region has the DNA TGTGCCAGCAACGGGGACCCGACCTACGAGCAGTACTTC.

This clonotype was seen many times. V usage is TRBV10-3 and J usage is TRBJ1-2, with D hard to call. CDR3 length: 13 amino acids. V lost 2 bases, J lost 4 bases, and 8 bases lay in between. Germline assignment: CDR1 ENHRY and CDR2 SYGVKD. CDR3 protein: CAISENGPYGYTF. The CDR3 DNA reads as TGTGCCATCAGTGAGAACGGCCCCTATGGCTACACCTTC.

This clonotype was counted ten times or more. The chain employs TRBV7-9 and TRBJ1-1; D might be TRBD1 (6 bases). The CDR3 contains 16 residues. Deletions cut 8 bases from V and 4 bases from J, with 23 bases between. CDR1 is SEHNR and CDR2 is FQNEAQ in the germline V gene (reference sequence). CDR3: CASHFGGGWTGTEAFF. The CDR3 DNA reads TGTGCCAGCCACTTCGGAGGGGGGTGGACGGGCACTGAAGCTTTCTTT.

The chain couples TRBV25-1 to TRBJ2-6; unclear D gene. The CDR3 loop spans 16 amino acids. Germline V gene sequence: CDR1 MGHDK, CDR2 SYGVNS. Between the trimmed V and J ends, which lost 1 base and 0 bases, there was a span of 7 bases. For the CDR3, the DNA is TGTGCCAGCAGTGAATCAGTGGACTCTGGGGCCAACGTCCTGACTTTC. Translation: CASSESVDSGANVLTF.

V and J are TRBV2 and TRBJ1-2; TRBD1 matches at 10 bases. Germline lookup yields CDR1 SNHLY and CDR2 FYNNEI. After removal of 7 bases from V and 3 bases from J, the junction contained 14 bases not matched to a gene. The CDR3 is 17 residues long. The DNA for the CDR3 is TGTGCCAGCACCAAACGGGGACAGGGGCAGGGGGACTATGGCTACACCTTC. Translating it yields CASTKRGQGQGDYGYTF.

V and J are TRBV29-1 and TRBJ1-3; TRBD1 matches 8 bases. The CDR3 covers 16 residues. V gave up 5 bases and J gave up 1 base; unmatched junction bases: 10. Germline V gives CDR1 SQVTM, CDR2 ANQGSEA. The CDR3: CSVTGQGGGSGNTIYF. Written as DNA, the CDR3 is TGCAGCGTTACCGGACAGGGAGGGGGATCTGGAAACACCATATATTTT.

This clonotype was found a few times. V usage is TRBV3-1 and J usage is TRBJ2-7; D is uncertain. Trimming cost V 3 bases and J 0 bases, with 9 bases left between them. The germline gives CDR1 LGHDT, CDR2 YNNKEL (reference sequence). The CDR3 has 14 residues. The DNA of the CDR3 is TGTGCCAGCAGCCAGGGGATATCCTCCTACGAGCAGTACTTC. The encoded protein is CASSQGISSYEQYF.

This chain joins TRBV7-9 and TRBJ1-2, with 7 bases fitting TRBD1. CDR3 size: 14 residues. The V gene's germline CDR1 is SEHNR and CDR2 FQNEAQ (reference sequence). V gave up 3 bases and J gave up 6 bases; unmatched junction bases: 7. The CDR3 DNA follows: TGTGCCAGCAGCTTTACACAGGGGAGCAATGGCTACACCTTC. This gives the protein CASSFTQGSNGYTF.

V is TRBV20-1 and J is TRBJ2-5; D is possibly TRBD2 (5 bases). Germline V gene data show CDR1 as DFQATT and CDR2 as SNEGSKA (reference sequence). The V end lost 3 bases, the J end lost 5 bases, and 13 bases lay between the germline ends. The CDR3 is made up of 13 amino acids. Here the CDR3 DNA reads TGCAGTGCTAGGGGGAGATCATTGGAGACCCAGTACTTC. Amino acid sequence: CSARGRSLETQYF.

This clonotype occurred a few times. A much larger clone lies one base from this, so it may be a read error. The rearrangement joins TRBV5-1 to TRBJ1-2; D unresolved. The CDR3 runs 14 residues. Trimming cost V 4 bases and J 4 bases, with 14 bases left between them. Germline V gene lookup returns CDR1 SGHRS and CDR2 YFSETQ. CDR3 nucleotides: TGCGCCAGCAGCCAAGACCCTGCTAGCTATGGCTACACCTTC. This gives the protein CASSQDPASYGYTF.

This clonotype showed up just once. The rearrangement joins TRBV11-1 to TRBJ2-7; 11 nucleotides agree with TRBD2. Trimming cost V 3 bases and J 6 bases; bases outside gene matches: 7. CDR3 length: 15 residues. Germline CDR1 and CDR2: SGHAT and FQDESV (reference sequence). CDR3 sequence: CASSFPTSGIVEQYF. The CDR3 region has the DNA TGTGCCAGCAGCTTTCCGACTAGCGGGATCGTCGAGCAGTACTTC.

This clonotype was counted many times. This chain links TRBV20-1 with TRBJ1-1; 8 bases are shared with TRBD1. There are 17 residues in the CDR3. Germline lookup yields CDR1 DFQATT and CDR2 SNEGSKA (reference sequence). With 6 bases clipped from V and 0 bases from J, the junction kept 15 bases outside the gene matches. The CDR3 loop reads CSAQGYGDRLMNTEAFF. CDR3 bases: TGCAGTGCCCAAGGATACGGGGACAGGCTAATGAACACTGAAGCTTTCTTT.

The chain carries TRBV5-5 and TRBJ1-3; D not certain. The V gene's germline CDR1 is SGHKS and CDR2 YYEKEE (reference sequence). V lost 0 bases and J 8 bases, leaving 18 bases between the germline ends. The CDR3 has 16 amino acids. In DNA form, the CDR3 reads TGTGCCAGCAGCTTGGTATTTCCTCCTTCGGCACACACCATATATTTT. Its translation is CASSLVFPPSAHTIYF.

Notes on this clonotype: Since a much larger clone is just one base distant, this may be a read error. The conserved final phenylalanine or tryptophan is absent from the CDR3, which likely points to a read error. The rearrangement joins TRBV9 to TRBJ2-6; 8 bases are shared with TRBD1. This CDR3 spans 16 amino acids. Germline CDR1 SGDLS, CDR2 YYNGEE. The V and J ends lost 4 bases and 2 bases, in that order; junction bases with no gene match: 5. In DNA form, the CDR3 reads TGTGCCAGCAGCCCGAGGACAGGGCCTGGGGCCAACGTCCTGACTTGC. Translated, it gives CASSPRTGPGANVLTC.

As to this clonotype: An end of the junction differs from the germline gene, which may be a read error. The CDR3 DNA is TGCAGTGAAAGACAGGGCGGGTTT. Amino acid sequence: CSERQGGF. The chain uses TRBV20-1 and TRBJ1-4; 7 bases line up with TRBD1. Per germline, CDR1 DFQATT and CDR2 SNEGSKA (reference sequence). This CDR3 region has 8 residues.

This clonotype was seen ten or more times. The CDR3 nucleotides are TGTGCCAGCAGCCTCGGTTTGTTCGGGGGGCAAGGTAATGAAAAACTGTTTTTT. It is translated as CASSLGLFGGQGNEKLFF. The rearrangement links TRBV12-3 or TRBV12-4 to TRBJ1-4; D might be TRBD1 (6 bases). The CDR3 contains 18 residues. Trimming removed 6 bases from V and 4 bases from J, with 24 bases in between.

This clonotype showed up just a few times. This chain joins TRBV15 and TRBJ2-5; D is perhaps TRBD2 (5 bases). The CDR3 is made up of 15 amino acids. CDR1 is LNHNV and CDR2 is YYDKDF in the germline V gene (reference sequence). V lost 0 bases to trimming and J lost 1 base, with 9 bases between them. CDR3 loop: CATSRDEGGQETQYF. For the CDR3, the DNA is TGTGCCACCAGCAGAGATGAGGGCGGCCAAGAGACCCAGTACTTC.

This clonotype showed up just a few times. The chain is built from TRBV25-1 and TRBJ1-1, with 8 bases aligning to TRBD1. Unmatched junction bases numbered 14, after V lost 8 bases and J lost 6 bases. The germline CDR1 and CDR2 sequences are MGHDK and SYGVNS. The CDR3 consists of 15 residues. CDR3 residues: CASPGQGSAASEAFF. The DNA for the CDR3 is TGTGCCAGCCCCGGACAGGGATCCGCAGCATCTGAAGCTTTCTTT.

The rearrangement links TRBV19 to TRBJ1-5; D is ambiguous. Germline V CDR1 and CDR2: LNHDA, SQIVND (reference sequence). Trimming took 5 bases from V and 9 from J, leaving 23 bases between them. The CDR3 is 16 amino acids. The CDR3 DNA reads as TGTGCCAGTAGTCCATCCGACTTGGCGGGTGCGCTGCCCCAGCATTTT. It is translated as CASSPSDLAGALPQHF.

In this sample, this clonotype turned up a few times. The chain combines TRBV5-4 with TRBJ2-2; 7 nucleotides match TRBD2. After removal of 5 bases from V and 5 bases from J, the junction contained 9 bases not matched to a gene. The CDR3 has 15 amino acids. The V gene's germline CDR1 is SGHNT and CDR2 YYREEE (reference sequence). The CDR3 DNA follows: TGTGCCAGCAGTTACTCGCTAGCGGATACCGGGGAGCTGTTTTTT. Residues: CASSYSLADTGELFF. Drawing the rest from reference TRBV5-4 and TRBJ2-2, the complete variable domain is ETGVTQSPTHLIKTRGQQVTLRCSSQSGHNTVSWYQQALGQGPQFIFQYYREEENGRGNFPPRFSGLQFPNYSSELNVNALELDDSALYLCASSYSLADTGELFFGEGSRLTVL.

In its sample, this clonotype was seen many times. The chain is built from TRBV29-1 and TRBJ2-2; D possibly corresponds to TRBD2 (6 bases). The germline gives CDR1 SQVTM, CDR2 ANQGSEA. V was cut by 2 bases and J by 4 bases, with 11 bases left in between. There are 14 residues in the CDR3. The CDR3 spells CSVELGGRTGELFF. DNA for the CDR3: TGCAGCGTTGAACTGGGGGGACGCACCGGGGAGCTGTTTTTT.

V gene TRBV15 combines with J gene TRBJ1-6, with D unclear. With 1 base removed from V and 10 bases from J, the gap between germline ends came to 5 bases. This CDR3 has 12 amino acids. Per the germline V gene, CDR1 is LNHNV and CDR2 is YYDKDF (reference sequence). The CDR3 protein is CATSRAGSPLHF. CDR3 sequence (DNA): TGTGCCACCAGCAGAGCGGGATCACCCCTCCACTTT.

This clonotype appeared many times. The V and J genes are TRBV5-1 and TRBJ1-5; D is uncertain. The V and J ends lost 1 base and 6 bases respectively, with 17 bases between them. The germline V gene encodes CDR1 SGHRS and CDR2 YFSETQ. The CDR3 is 16 residues long. In DNA form, the CDR3 reads TGCGCCAGCAGCTTGACTCCCCAAGGGCATGGTCAGCCCCAGCATTTT. Translated: CASSLTPQGHGQPQHF.

This chain connects TRBV29-1 to TRBJ2-5, with D tentatively TRBD2 (6 bases). The CDR3 is made up of 14 amino acids. CDR1 and CDR2 (germline): SQVTM, ANQGSEA. V lost 7 bases and J 3 bases, leaving 18 bases between the germline ends. In DNA, the CDR3 is TGCAGCGCCCGCCGGTCCGGGACTGAAGAGACCCAGTACTTC. Its translation: CSARRSGTEETQYF.

This clonotype turned up a few times. V gene TRBV7-8 combines with J gene TRBJ2-7; D is possibly TRBD2 (5 bases). Germline CDR1 and CDR2: SGHVS and FQNEAQ. V was clipped by 2 bases and J by 0 bases, with 14 bases between them. The CDR3 is made up of 16 amino acids. The CDR3 reads CASSLRGLQSSYEQYF. The CDR3 DNA is TGTGCCAGCAGCTTAAGAGGGTTACAAAGCTCCTACGAGCAGTACTTC.